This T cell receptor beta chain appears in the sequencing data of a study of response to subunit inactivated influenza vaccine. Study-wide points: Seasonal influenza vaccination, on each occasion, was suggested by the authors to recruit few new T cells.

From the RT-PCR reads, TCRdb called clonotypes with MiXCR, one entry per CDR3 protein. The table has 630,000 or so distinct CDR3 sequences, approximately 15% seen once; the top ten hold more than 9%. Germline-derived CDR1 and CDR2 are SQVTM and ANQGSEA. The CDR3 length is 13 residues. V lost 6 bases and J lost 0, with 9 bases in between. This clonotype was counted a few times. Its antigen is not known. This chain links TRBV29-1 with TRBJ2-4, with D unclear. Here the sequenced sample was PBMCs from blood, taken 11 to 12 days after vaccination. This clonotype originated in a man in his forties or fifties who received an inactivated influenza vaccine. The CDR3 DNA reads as TGCAGCGTCTGCGCCCTAGCCAAAAACATTCAGTACTTC. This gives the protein CSVCALAKNIQYF.